This is a list of T cell receptor beta chains from one sample in a study of cytotoxic CD8 clonotypes in ibrutinib-treated CLL. The assay was immunoSEQ multiplex PCR, and TCRdb's table has in-frame clones only and misses some. Of fewer than 300,000 clones listed, 70% to 80% are singletons. Material: PBMCs, obtained at disease progression, from a patient treated with ibrutinib. The origin of the receptors is a human donor with chronic lymphocytic leukemia. Both conserved end residues are part of each CDR3. D genes are given only for firm matches. Some rows mark clone size as missing; the rest say once, few, many or name a class of expanded clone.

d_call j_call clone_size v_call cdr3_aa cdr3_nt
NA TRBJ2-1 NA TRBV7-3 CASSSKTGLRRGEQFF TGTGCCAGCAGCTCGAAGACAGGTCTACGAAGGGGTGAGCAGTTCTTC
NA TRBJ2-5 once TRBV5-6 CASSLVAGLSGTQYF TGTGCCAGCAGCTTGGTGGCGGGGCTATCGGGGACCCAGTACTTC
NA TRBJ1-5 few TRBV5-6 CASSLGDQPQHF TGTGCCAGCAGCTTGGGGGACCAGCCCCAGCATTTT
TRBD1 TRBJ2-3 NA TRBV15 CATSREDRGTDTQYF TGTGCCACCAGCAGAGAGGACAGGGGCACAGATACGCAGTATTTT
NA TRBJ1-2 few TRBV4-1 CASSQISGVVYGYTF TGCGCCAGCAGCCAAATTTCAGGGGTGGTTTATGGCTACACCTTC
TRBD1 TRBJ2-3 NA TRBV5-6 CASSFSRGPSTDTQYF TGTGCCAGCAGCTTTAGCAGGGGGCCTAGCACAGATACGCAGTATTTT
TRBD2 TRBJ2-7 NA TRBV29-1 CSARSGLAGGREQYF TGCAGCGCTCGTTCGGGACTAGCGGGGGGGCGTGAGCAGTACTTC
TRBD1 TRBJ2-2 NA TRBV6-5 CATQGTGGTGELFF TGTGCCACCCAAGGGACAGGGGGCACCGGGGAGCTGTTTTTT
NA TRBJ1-2 NA TRBV9 CASSVAPTGIYGYTF TGTGCCAGCAGCGTAGCCCCAACCGGGATCTATGGCTACACCTTC
NA TRBJ2-1 once TRBV4-3 CASSQTWTHYNEQFF TGCGCCAGCAGCCAAACATGGACACATTACAATGAGCAGTTCTTC
NA TRBJ1-4 NA TRBV9 CASSVGEGRTNEKLFF TGTGCCAGCAGCGTAGGGGAGGGGCGAACTAATGAAAAACTGTTTTTT
NA TRBJ1-6 NA TRBV7-8 CASSLKSRGDNSPLHF TGTGCCAGCAGCTTAAAGTCCAGGGGTGATAATTCACCCCTCCACTTT